This entry lists 5 T cell receptor beta chains sequenced from one sample in a study of blood T cell repertoires in COVID-19. TCRdb keeps only in-frame clones here, not all; method: immunoSEQ multiplex PCR. Of 170,000 or so clones detected, around 80% appear once; the ten largest clones hold about 7%. The specimen sequenced was peripheral blood. The receptors were sampled from a woman aged 40 to 55 with COVID-19, enrolled during active disease.

This clone appeared once. This likely reflects a read error, since a far larger clone is one base away. The gene calls are TRBV6-5 and TRBJ2-7, with 7 bases matching TRBD1. Germline V gene lookup returns CDR1 MNHEY and CDR2 SVGAGI. The CDR3 covers 11 residues. The V segment lost 5 bases and the J segment 6 bases; nucleotides outside the gene matches: 1. CDR3 amino acids: CASSPGGEQYF. Written as DNA, the CDR3 is TGTGCCAGCAGTCCAGGGGGCGAGCAGTACTTC.

J is TRBJ1-2 and V is TRBV5-5; D might be TRBD1 (6 bases). Germline-derived CDR1 and CDR2 are SGHKS and YYEKEE (reference sequence). The CDR3 is made up of 14 amino acids. V dropped 0 bases and J dropped 4 bases, with 10 bases sitting between them. The CDR3 coding sequence is TGTGCCAGCAGCTTGGGGGACAAGGGCTATGGCTACACCTTC. Translated, it gives CASSLGDKGYGYTF.

This chain connects TRBV19 to TRBJ2-5; 9 bases are shared with TRBD1. The germline gives CDR1 LNHDA, CDR2 SQIVND (reference sequence). Losses at the gene ends were 7 bases for V and 4 bases for J; bases not matched to a gene: 10. The CDR3 loop spans 15 amino acids. CDR3 DNA sequence: TGTGCCAGTACCAAGACAGGGGGTGTCCGAGAGACCCAGTACTTC. This codes for CASTKTGGVRETQYF.

This clone was recorded once. The chain joins TRBV27 to TRBJ1-1, with D possibly being TRBD1 (6 bases). Trimming took 6 bases from V and 4 from J, leaving 21 bases between them. This CDR3 has 16 amino acids. The germline CDR1 and CDR2 sequences are MNHEY and SMNVEV (reference sequence). The CDR3 reads CASSLGSDRRSTEAFF. As DNA, the CDR3 is TGTGCCAGCAGCTTAGGGAGCGACAGGAGAAGCACTGAAGCTTTCTTT.

V gene TRBV19 combines with J gene TRBJ2-1; 11 bases fit TRBD2. CDR1 and CDR2 from the germline V gene are LNHDA and SQIVND (reference sequence). This CDR3 is 19 amino acids long. V gave up 1 base and J gave up 4 bases; unmatched junction bases: 12. The chain's CDR3 is CASSIGASRLAGLYNEQFF. The CDR3 DNA follows: TGTGCCAGTAGTATAGGTGCCTCCCGACTAGCGGGACTTTACAATGAGCAGTTCTTC.